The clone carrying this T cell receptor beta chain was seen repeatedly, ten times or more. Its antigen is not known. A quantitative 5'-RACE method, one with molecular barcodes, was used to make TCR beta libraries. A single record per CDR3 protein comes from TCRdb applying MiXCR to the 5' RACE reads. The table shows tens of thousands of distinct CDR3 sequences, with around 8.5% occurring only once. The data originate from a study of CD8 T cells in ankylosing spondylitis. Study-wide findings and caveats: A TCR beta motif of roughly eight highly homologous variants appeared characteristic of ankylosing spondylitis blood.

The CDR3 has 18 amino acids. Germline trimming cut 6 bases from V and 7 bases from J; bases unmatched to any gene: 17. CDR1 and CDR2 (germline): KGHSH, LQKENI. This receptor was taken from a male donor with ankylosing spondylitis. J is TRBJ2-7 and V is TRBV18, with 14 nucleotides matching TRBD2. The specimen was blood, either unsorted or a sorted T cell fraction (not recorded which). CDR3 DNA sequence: TGTGCCAGCTCCCTTACTGGGCGACTAGCGGGAGGGCCTGAAGAGCAGTACTTC. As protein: CASSLTGRLAGGPEEQYF.